This TCR beta chain was sequenced during a study of cytomegalovirus exposure and HLA in healthy donors. Notes on the study in general: Equally common other TCR beta chains were less clonally expanded than HLA-associated ones, a later analysis found.

The PCR made use of 60 Vbeta and 13 Jbeta primers. Generated by immunoSEQ multiplex PCR, the TCRdb table keeps only in-frame clones and is missing some. The sample includes some 130,000 clones, approximately 74% of them seen just once. V gave up 4 bases and J gave up 4 bases, with 16 bases separating them. Per germline, CDR1 SGHTA and CDR2 FQGTGA. This CDR3 region has 15 residues. Worth noting for this clone: Its cognate antigen is unknown.

The rearrangement links TRBV7-3 to TRBJ2-5; a possible D gene is TRBD2 (6 bases). The sample taken for sequencing was PBMCs. This clonotype was obtained from a male donor in good health and CMV-seronegative. The CDR3 spells CASSSGLSVGETQYF. The CDR3 DNA follows: TGTGCCAGCAGCTCGGGACTTTCGGTGGGAGAGACCCAGTACTTC. Looking up the rest from reference TRBV7-3 and TRBJ2-5 gives the full variable domain: GAGVSQTPSNKVTEKGKYVELRCDPISGHTALYWYRQSLGQGPEFLIYFQGTGAADDSGLPNDRFFAVRPEGSVSTLKIQRTERGDSAVYLCASSSGLSVGETQYFGPGTRLLVL.